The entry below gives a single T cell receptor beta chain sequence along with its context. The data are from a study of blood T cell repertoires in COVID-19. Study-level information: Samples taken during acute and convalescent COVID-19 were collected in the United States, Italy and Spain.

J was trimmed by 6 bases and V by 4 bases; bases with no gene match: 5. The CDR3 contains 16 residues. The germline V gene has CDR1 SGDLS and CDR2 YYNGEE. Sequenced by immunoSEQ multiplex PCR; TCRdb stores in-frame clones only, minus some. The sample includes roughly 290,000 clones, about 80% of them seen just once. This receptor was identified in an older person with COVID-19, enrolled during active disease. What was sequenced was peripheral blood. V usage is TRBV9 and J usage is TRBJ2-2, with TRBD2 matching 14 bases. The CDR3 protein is CASSSRLAGGPGELFF. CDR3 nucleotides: TGTGCCAGCAGCTCGAGACTAGCGGGGGGGCCCGGGGAGCTGTTTTTT. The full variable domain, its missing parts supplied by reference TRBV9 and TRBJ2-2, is DSGVTQTPKHLITATGQRVTLRCSPRSGDLSVYWYQQSLDQGLQFLIQYYNGEERAKGNILERFSAQQFPDLHSELNLSSLELGDSALYFCASSSRLAGGPGELFFGEGSRLTVL.